The text below deals with one T cell receptor beta chain. Its antigen is unknown. Trimming cost V 6 bases and J 7 bases; bases outside gene matches: 11. Germline CDR1 and CDR2: MNHEY and SVGAGI. The CDR3 consists of 15 residues. The PCR used 60 Vbeta and 13 Jbeta primers. The repertoire was sequenced with immunoSEQ multiplex PCR; TCRdb's copy has only in-frame clones and lacks some. This table has more than 95,000 clones, 76% appearing once. These data belong to a study of cytomegalovirus exposure and HLA in healthy donors. Study outcomes and limitations: According to the study, roughly 180 TCR beta chains were cytomegalovirus-associated.

These donors, healthy bone marrow donors, were studied. The receptor's source is a young woman in good health and CMV-seropositive. The chain is built from TRBV6-5 and TRBJ2-1, with TRBD2 matching over 8 bases. Sample: PBMCs. CDR3 amino acids: CASSGGGILSNEQFF. CDR3 nucleotides: TGTGCCAGCAGCGGCGGGGGGATTCTCTCGAATGAGCAGTTCTTC.